The clone carrying this TCR beta chain was seen ten or more times. What it recognizes is unknown. This sample was taken from a study of T cell repertoires in cytomegalovirus infection. On the study more broadly: Matching HLA type and CMV infection were both indicated by public TCR beta signatures. The study, taken as a whole, reports: Within the response measured ex vivo, HLA-C-restricted CMV-specific TCR beta clonotypes were dominant. Totalled public TCR beta family frequency picked out people who carried CMV plus the relevant HLA.

Germline assignment: CDR1 SGHTA and CDR2 FQGNSA. Trimming stripped 3 bases from V and 7 bases from J, with 10 bases between. This CDR3 contains 14 residues. Each CDR3 protein gets one entry after TCRdb re-called the reads with MiXCR. The table has 360,000 or so distinct CDR3 sequences, about 34% seen once. The specimen comprised cultured PBMCs, sampled from culture after CMV antigen stimulation. The receptor comes from a human donor in good health (CMV status not recorded). Some clones in this sample may be carry-over from other donors' samples. The chain couples TRBV7-2 to TRBJ1-6, with D possibly matching TRBD1 (5 bases). The CDR3 loop is CASSLQGSNSPLHF. The CDR3 coding sequence is TGTGCCAGCAGCTTGCAGGGTTCCAATTCACCCCTCCACTTT.